These 8 T cell receptor beta chains were all obtained from the same sample, sequenced in a study of T-cell reconstitution after alpha-beta-depleted transplantation in children. The authors prepared the TCRbeta library with unique molecular identifiers. TCRdb re-called the PCR reads through MiXCR, storing one row per CDR3 protein. Of under 35,000 distinct CDR3 sequences detected, 15% to 20% appear once; the ten largest clones hold around 35%. Sequenced here: PBMCs, mostly from graft donor cells, sampled 60 days after TCRalphabeta/CD19-depleted stem cell transplant. These receptors originate from a male patient between 2 and 15 years old who had a stem cell transplant for acute lymphoblastic leukemia, so the T cells may come from the graft donor.

The chain recombines TRBV7-6 with TRBJ2-5, with D perhaps matching TRBD1 (6 bases). Germline V gene data show CDR1 as SGHVS and CDR2 as FNYEAQ. The CDR3 totals 13 residues. Between the trimmed V and J ends, which lost 5 bases and 3 bases, there was a span of 10 bases. The CDR3 loop reads CASSAGQKETQYF. The CDR3, as DNA: TGTGCCAGCAGCGCAGGACAGAAAGAGACCCAGTACTTC.

The chain has TRBV7-2 and TRBJ1-1; maybe TRBD1 (5 bases). V dropped 2 bases and J dropped 7 bases, with 23 bases sitting between them. In germline, CDR1 is SGHTA, CDR2 FQGNSA. This CDR3 contains 17 residues. The CDR3 bases are TGTGCCAGCAGCTTAAGGTCAAGTGCGGGGCGCTTCGTTGAAGCTTTCTTT. Its translation is CASSLRSSAGRFVEAFF.

There are many counts of this clonotype. This chain joins TRBV29-1 and TRBJ2-1; D remains ambiguous. This CDR3 is 12 amino acids long. The germline V and J ends were trimmed by 3 bases and 7 bases, with 10 bases remaining between them. The germline V gene has CDR1 SQVTM and CDR2 ANQGSEA. Here the CDR3 DNA reads TGCAGCGTTGAGGAAACCGGGAATGAGCAGTTCTTC. Its protein product is CSVEETGNEQFF.

In its sample, this clonotype was seen a few times. V gene TRBV20-1 combines with J gene TRBJ2-5; 9 bases align to TRBD2. CDR1 DFQATT and CDR2 SNEGSKA come from the germline V gene (reference sequence). The junction had 9 bases not matched to a gene; V was cut back by 3 bases and J by 4 bases. This CDR3 contains 15 residues. Here the CDR3 reads CSASVLAGIGETQYF. CDR3 nucleotide sequence: TGCAGTGCTAGTGTCCTAGCGGGAATAGGAGAGACCCAGTACTTC.

The table lists this clonotype with many counts. The chain employs TRBV4-3 and TRBJ1-2; 8 bases are shared with TRBD1. The CDR3 has 14 amino acids. Trimming removed 4 bases from V and 6 bases from J; junction bases left unmatched: 7. Germline assignment: CDR1 LGHNA and CDR2 YSLEER. The CDR3 coding sequence is TGCGCCAGCAGCCGCCCGGACAGGGCGGATGGCTACACCTTC. Protein: CASSRPDRADGYTF.

The chain is built from TRBV11-2 and TRBJ1-1; TRBD1 might be the D (5 bases). Per germline, CDR1 SGHAT and CDR2 FQNNGV. The V and J ends lost 0 bases and 7 bases respectively, with 12 bases between them. The CDR3 contains 14 residues. CDR3 DNA sequence: TGTGCCAGCAGCTTAGAAGGAAGAGGGGATGAAGCTTTCTTT. Protein product: CASSLEGRGDEAFF. The full variable domain, completed using reference TRBV11-2 and TRBJ1-1, is EAGVAQSPRYKIIEKRQSVAFWCNPISGHATLYWYQQILGQGPKLLIQFQNNGVVDDSQLPKDRFSAERLKGVDSTLKIQPAKLEDSAVYLCASSLEGRGDEAFFGQGTRLTVV.

This clonotype was seen at least ten times. J is TRBJ2-3 and V is TRBV24-1; 7 bases agree with TRBD2. Germline values: CDR1 KGHDR, CDR2 SFDVKD. The V segment lost 6 bases and the J segment 6 bases; nucleotides outside the gene matches: 5. This CDR3 region has 13 residues. CDR3 DNA: TGTGCCACCAGTAGCGGGGATAGGGATACGCAGTATTTT. This gives the protein CATSSGDRDTQYF.

The chain uses TRBV5-1 and TRBJ1-1, with D tentatively TRBD1 (6 bases). The germline CDR1 and CDR2 sequences are SGHRS and YFSETQ. Trimming left V 2 bases short and J 7 bases short, with 9 bases between. CDR3 size: 12 residues. As DNA, the CDR3 is TGCGCCAGCAGCTTCCAACAGGGTGAAGCTTTCTTT. It yields the protein CASSFQQGEAFF.